A selection of T cell receptor beta chains follows, all from one sample in a study of CXCR3-negative and CXCR3-positive naive CD8 T cells. Reprocessing the 5' RACE reads, TCRdb reports a single entry for every CDR3 protein and omits DNA. The sample shows roughly 3,600 distinct CDR3 sequences, and under 2% sits with its ten largest clones. The sequencing input was naive CXCR3- CD8+ T cells from blood. The receptors stem from a human donor in good health. Some clones in this sample may be carry-over from other donors' samples. Each CDR3 is given with its conserved first and last residue. Size tells how often a clone was seen (once, few, many) or the class of an expanded clone, and some rows leave it out.

>TRBJ1-5|TRBV4-3|NA
CASSRRVGSNQPQHF
>TRBJ1-2|TRBV29-1|medium-sized
CSADRGGPGYTF
>TRBJ2-5|TRBV7-9|medium-sized
CASSNRLAGETQYF
>TRBJ2-3|TRBV4-3|medium-sized
CASSHRLAGAGGGDTQYF
>TRBJ2-1|TRBV7-6|NA
CASSPNLEGTGGGEQFF
>TRBJ1-1|TRBV29-1|medium-sized
CSVEGQGNTEAFF
>TRBJ2-1|TRBV7-6|medium-sized
CASSFAGQDDNEQFF
>TRBJ2-1|TRBV4-1|medium-sized
CASSSGTNPYNEQFF
>TRBJ2-1|TRBV7-2|medium-sized
CASRPGLRNEQFF
>TRBJ2-7|TRBV25-1|medium-sized
CASSLGGGAFEQYF
>TRBJ2-1|TRBV4-3|medium-sized
CASSQEPGLGDLNEQFF
>TRBJ1-2|TRBV29-1|NA
CSVRSTNNYGYTF
>TRBJ2-1|TRBV11-2|medium-sized
CASSSAWLAAPYNEQFF
>TRBJ1-5|TRBV29-1|medium-sized
CSVLGGNNQPQHF
>TRBJ2-3|TRBV5-1|NA
CASSNNGVAGGTDTQYF
>TRBJ2-5|TRBV6-5|NA
CASSPGLAGVGETQYF
>TRBJ2-1|TRBV4-3|NA
CASSQALLQGSNEQFF
>TRBJ2-3|TRBV5-1|medium-sized
CASSLLGGPSTDTQYF
>TRBJ2-2|TRBV7-6|medium-sized
CASSSGTGNTGELFF
>TRBJ2-5|TRBV7-9|NA
CASSLTLIGQETQYF
>TRBJ2-1|TRBV29-1|medium-sized
CSTTPVTTPWNEQFF
>TRBJ2-5|TRBV15|medium-sized
CATSIWDSRETQYF
>TRBJ2-1|TRBV20-1|NA
CSASRTNGGYNEQFF
>TRBJ1-2|TRBV6-5|NA
CASSLYRGQGVNYGYTF
>TRBJ1-2|TRBV20-1|medium-sized
CSARVWGARQHDYGYTF
>TRBJ2-2|TRBV19|NA
CASTLGGGELFF
>TRBJ2-5|TRBV5-1|large
CASSLAPEEETQYF
>TRBJ2-3|TRBV5-1|NA
CASSPRSGDTQYF
>TRBJ2-2|TRBV5-8|NA
CASSFDRQGGELFF
>TRBJ1-2|TRBV6-5|NA
CASSGGPGDGYTF
>TRBJ2-3|TRBV7-2|medium-sized
CASSSLSGEHTDTQYF
>TRBJ1-1|TRBV19|medium-sized
CATHYGGTATEAFF
>TRBJ2-1|TRBV20-1|medium-sized
CSASIATTYNEQFF
>TRBJ2-1|TRBV4-3|medium-sized
CASSQDLAAYNEQFF
>TRBJ1-1|TRBV6-5|NA
CASSYSQDPNTEAFF
>TRBJ2-1|TRBV7-2|medium-sized
CASSPDGSSSYNEQFF
>TRBJ1-1|TRBV29-1|medium-sized
CSVKEGTNTEAFF
>TRBJ1-4|TRBV29-1|NA
CSVGGTGTGYEKLFF
>TRBJ2-1|TRBV11-2|medium-sized
CASSPLAVYNEQFF
>TRBJ2-2|TRBV29-1|NA
CSQISSTGELFF
>TRBJ2-7|TRBV20-1|medium-sized
CSARAGPLGVNYEQYF
>TRBJ1-5|TRBV12-3/TRBV12-4|medium-sized
CASSGGYSNQPQHF
>TRBJ2-5|TRBV2|medium-sized
CASSDLQETQYF
>TRBJ2-7|TRBV3-1|NA
CASSPGTGAAYEQYF
>TRBJ2-1|TRBV29-1|medium-sized
CSVEDRGQPYNEQFF
>TRBJ2-5|TRBV3-1|NA
CASSQVRGRYQETQYF
>TRBJ2-5|TRBV6-2/TRBV6-3|NA
CASSYQVWETQYF
>TRBJ1-4|TRBV15|medium-sized
CATSSGRGPNEKLFF
>TRBJ1-6|TRBV28|NA
CASKRGYNSPLHF
>TRBJ1-6|TRBV7-2|medium-sized
CASSFLQGNSPLHF
>TRBJ2-1|TRBV19|NA
CASSISGSGRGEQFF
>TRBJ1-1|TRBV20-1|NA
CSARERDTNTEAFF
>TRBJ2-1|TRBV6-6|medium-sized
CASSYSNSGTPYNEQFF